This T cell receptor beta chain stems from a study of pediatric ulcerative colitis. Study-wide results and caveats: Rectal pinch biopsies may have included blood-derived T cells, especially in patients with overt colitis.

The CDR3 is 13 amino acids. V was pared by 8 bases and J by 1 base, with 11 bases between. The germline gives CDR1 SNHLY, CDR2 FYNNEI. During colonoscopy, one to two rectal pinch biopsies were collected. Sequencing was at survey level. Here immunoSEQ multiplex PCR was the method, and the copy in TCRdb shows in-frame clones only, minus some. The sample holds tens of thousands of clones, more than 65% seen once. Concerning this clone itself: As yet, its antigen is unknown.

Source material: gut tissue. This clonotype originated in a boy aged 5-17 years with severe ulcerative colitis. This rearrangement joins TRBV2 to TRBJ2-5; no clear D. The CDR3 loop reads CASEQRPQETQYF. CDR3 coding DNA: TGTGCCAGCGAACAGCGTCCCCAAGAGACCCAGTACTTC.